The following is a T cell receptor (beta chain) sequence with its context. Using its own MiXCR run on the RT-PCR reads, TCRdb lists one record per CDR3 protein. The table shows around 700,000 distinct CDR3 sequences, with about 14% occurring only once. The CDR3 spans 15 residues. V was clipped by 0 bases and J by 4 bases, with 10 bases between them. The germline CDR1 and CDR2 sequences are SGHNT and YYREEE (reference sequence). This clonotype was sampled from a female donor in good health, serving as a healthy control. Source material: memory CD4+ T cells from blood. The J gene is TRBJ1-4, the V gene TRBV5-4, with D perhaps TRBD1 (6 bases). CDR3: CASSLDRGHNEKLFF. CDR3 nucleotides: TGTGCCAGCAGCTTGGATAGGGGACATAATGAAAAACTGTTTTTT. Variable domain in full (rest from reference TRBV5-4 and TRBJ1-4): ETGVTQSPTHLIKTRGQQVTLRCSSQSGHNTVSWYQQALGQGPQFIFQYYREEENGRGNFPPRFSGLQFPNYSSELNVNALELDDSALYLCASSLDRGHNEKLFFGSGTQLSVL.